The rows below give T cell receptor beta chains drawn from one sample of a study of graft-versus-host responses after intestinal transplantation. The protocol was immunoSEQ multiplex PCR, while the TCRdb copy is restricted to in-frame clones and leaves out a portion. This table holds about 9,600 clones, about 95% found once. The sequenced sample was bone marrow, obtained about 530 days after intestinal transplantation. The receptor source for this set is a human patient who received an intestinal transplant, so some T cells may come from the graft donor. The CDR3 runs from the conserved cysteine through the conserved F or W. A D gene is named only where the DNA matches it firmly. Where a row states a size, it is once, few, many or the class of an expanded clone; other rows omit it.

.	TRBV9	.	TRBJ2-7	CASSGSPTFYEQYF	TGTGCCAGCTCCGGCTCACCCACATTTTACGAGCAGTACTTC
.	TRBV7-9	TRBD1	TRBJ1-6	CASSPGTGESSLHSPLHF	TGTGCCAGCAGCCCCGGGACAGGGGAATCCTCGTTACATTCACCCCTCCACTTT
.	TRBV7-9	TRBD2	TRBJ2-1	CASSPGLAGGDEQFF	TGTGCCAGCAGCCCGGGACTAGCGGGAGGGGACGAGCAGTTCTTC
.	TRBV5-1	TRBD1	TRBJ2-7	CASSRDREGEQYF	TGCGCCAGCAGCCGGGACAGGGAAGGGGAGCAGTACTTC
.	TRBV27	.	TRBJ1-2	CASSLGRASGYGYTF	TGTGCCAGCAGTTTAGGGCGGGCGTCCGGCTATGGCTACACCTTC
.	TRBV6-1	.	TRBJ2-5	CASSEWPDREETQYF	TGTGCCAGCAGTGAATGGCCCGACAGAGAAGAGACCCAGTACTTC
.	TRBV7-8	TRBD1	TRBJ2-7	CASSFTSGQVGEQYF	TGTGCCAGCAGCTTTACGTCGGGACAGGTGGGCGAGCAGTACTTC
.	TRBV4-1	.	TRBJ2-1	CASSQDIRHRGYNEQFF	TGCGCCAGCAGCCAAGATATTCGACATAGGGGATACAATGAGCAGTTCTTC
once	TRBV19	TRBD2	TRBJ2-7	CASTAGTSGDYEQYF	TGTGCCAGTACGGCCGGGACTAGCGGAGACTACGAGCAGTACTTC
.	TRBV30	.	TRBJ2-1	CACLGSNNEQFF	TGTGCCTGCTTAGGGAGTAACAATGAGCAGTTCTTC
.	TRBV28	.	TRBJ1-6	CASSLRGWASYNSPLHF	TGTGCCAGCAGTTTAAGGGGATGGGCCTCCTATAATTCACCCCTCCACTTT
.	TRBV18	.	TRBJ1-2	CASSPDSYHEIPF	TGTGCCAGCTCACCGGACAGCTATCATGAGATACCTTTC
.	TRBV6-9	.	TRBJ2-7	CASSYLSGTYYEQYF	TGTGCCAGCAGTTACCTTTCCGGGACCTACTACGAGCAGTACTTC
once	TRBV29-1	TRBD1	TRBJ1-6	CSVRDRGNSPLHF	TGCAGCGTTCGTGACAGGGGAAATTCACCCCTCCACTTT
.	TRBV5-4	.	TRBJ2-1	CASSLEGGLRNEQFF	TGTGCCAGCAGCTTGGAAGGGGGTCTTCGAAATGAGCAGTTCTTC
.	TRBV5-6	.	TRBJ2-3	CASSLRAGSGDTQYF	TGTGCCAGCAGCTTGAGGGCGGGGTCGGGAGATACGCAGTATTTT
.	TRBV14	.	TRBJ2-7	CASSQVGPYEQYF	TGTGCCAGCAGCCAAGTGGGGCCCTACGAGCAGTACTTC
.	TRBV30	TRBD1	TRBJ2-7	CAWGQGNGYEQYF	TGTGCCTGGGGACAGGGTAACGGGTACGAGCAGTACTTC
.	TRBV28	TRBD1	TRBJ2-7	CASRPTGTTYEQYF	TGTGCCAGCAGACCGACAGGGACCACCTACGAGCAGTACTTC
.	TRBV19	TRBD1	TRBJ2-7	CASSMRRQGGYEQYF	TGTGCCAGTAGTATGCGACGACAGGGTGGCTACGAGCAGTACTTC
.	TRBV28	TRBD1	TRBJ1-5	CASSWTGAGNQPQHF	TGTGCCAGCAGTTGGACAGGGGCGGGCAATCAGCCCCAGCATTTT
.	TRBV7-9	.	TRBJ2-3	CASSLAGRLPDTQYF	TGTGCCAGCAGCTTAGCGGGGCGGCTGCCAGATACGCAGTATTTT
.	TRBV10-3	TRBD2	TRBJ2-7	CAISPGTSVPGYF	TGTGCCATCAGTCCCGGGACTAGTGTTCCGGGGTACTTC
.	TRBV28	.	TRBJ1-5	CASSSPRLQPQHF	TGTGCCAGCAGTTCCCCTCGGTTGCAGCCCCAGCATTTT
.	TRBV9	.	TRBJ1-1	CASSVVPTGDTEAFF	TGTGCCAGCAGCGTAGTCCCGACAGGCGACACTGAAGCTTTCTTT
.	TRBV7-6	.	TRBJ2-1	CASSIRVQSSYNEQFF	TGTGCCAGCAGCATCAGGGTCCAAAGCTCCTACAATGAGCAGTTCTTC
.	TRBV5-6	.	TRBJ2-3	CASSSTGVGLVADTQYF	TGTGCCAGCAGCTCAACGGGGGTGGGACTCGTGGCAGATACGCAGTATTTT
.	TRBV15	.	TRBJ2-3	CATSYTDTQYF	TGTGCCACCTCTTACACAGATACGCAGTATTTT
.	TRBV5-1	TRBD2	TRBJ2-7	CASSFSSGNEQYF	TGCGCCAGCAGCTTCTCTAGCGGGAACGAGCAGTACTTC
.	TRBV11-2	.	TRBJ2-4	CASSLAWAAENIQYF	TGTGCCAGCAGCTTAGCGTGGGCAGCCGAAAACATTCAGTACTTC